This TCR beta chain is from a study of patients and donors after allogeneic stem cell transplantation. A single record per CDR3 protein comes from TCRdb applying MiXCR to the RT-PCR reads. The data show 160,000 or so distinct CDR3 sequences, roughly 24% seen once. Germline V gene data show CDR1 as SGHTA and CDR2 as FQGNSA. The CDR3 spans 19 residues. Unmatched junction bases numbered 11, after V lost 3 bases and J lost 0 bases. A few counts support this clonotype. The chain uses TRBV7-2 and TRBJ2-3; TRBD2 agrees at 11 bases. This sequence was found in a human donor who was either an allogeneic HSCT recipient or a stem cell or donor lymphocyte infusion donor (not recorded which). It is not recorded whose cells these are; they may come from a transplant donor. Sequences were obtained from blood, either unsorted or a sorted T cell fraction (not recorded which). The CDR3 coding sequence is TGTGCCAGCAGCTTGGCCGGTAGCGGGGGGGCACCTAGCACAGATACGCAGTATTTT. It translates to CASSLAGSGGAPSTDTQYF.